Sequencing of this TCR beta chain was carried out in a study of control samples from healthy donors and cancer patients. The ends lost 5 bases at V and 1 base at J; junction bases unmatched: 4. Germline V gene sequence: CDR1 LGHNA, CDR2 YNFKEQ. This CDR3 contains 14 residues. Assay used: immunoSEQ multiplex PCR; TCRdb lists only in-frame clones, some missing. The table lists some 100,000 clones, roughly nine tenths of them singletons, with 1.3% in the top ten. The receptor was derived from a woman aged 45 to 65 in good health. Sequencing was performed on blood. This chain connects TRBV4-2 to TRBJ2-7; TRBD1 matches 8 bases. The CDR3 DNA reads as TGTGCCAGCAGCTCTGACAGGGGTTCCTACGAGCAGTACTTC. Residues: CASSSDRGSYEQYF.